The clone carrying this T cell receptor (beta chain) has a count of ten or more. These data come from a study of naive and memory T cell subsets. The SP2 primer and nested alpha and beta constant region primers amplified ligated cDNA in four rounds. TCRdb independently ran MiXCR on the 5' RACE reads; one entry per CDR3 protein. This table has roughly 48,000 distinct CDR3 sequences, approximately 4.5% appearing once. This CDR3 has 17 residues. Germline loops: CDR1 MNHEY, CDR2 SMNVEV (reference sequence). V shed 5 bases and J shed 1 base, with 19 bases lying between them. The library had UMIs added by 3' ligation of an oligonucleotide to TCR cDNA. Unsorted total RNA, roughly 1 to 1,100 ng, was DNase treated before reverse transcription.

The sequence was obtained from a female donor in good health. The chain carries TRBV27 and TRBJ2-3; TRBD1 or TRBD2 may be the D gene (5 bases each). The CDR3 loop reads CASSPRDHIRGTDTQYF. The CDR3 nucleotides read TGTGCCAGCAGTCCCCGGGACCATATCAGGGGCACAGATACGCAGTATTTT.